The 20 T cell receptor beta chains presented below share a single source sample, sequenced in a study of blood T cells in healthy people across ages (dated by TCRdb to 2013 to 2016). Library creation used 5' RACE. Instrument on record: Illumina HiSeq 2500. A second PCR of roughly 6 to 11 cycles was run with a J-beta primer mix and a sample-barcoded 5' primer. The public reads were run again by TCRdb, first through fastp at Q25 and then through MiXCR, and only productive beta chains were kept. Rows matching on CDR3 protein sequence are summarized as one entry with the most common DNA and genes. Across this sample there are fewer than 1 million distinct CDR3 sequences, with under 55% seen only once. The ten largest clones add up to roughly 19% of the sample. The sample comprised blood. These TCRs come from a man aged 55 to 70 in good health.

The chain has TRBV13 and TRBJ1-1; D is unclear. The CDR3 loop spans 14 amino acids. With 0 bases removed from V and 4 bases from J, the gap between germline ends came to 9 bases. Looked up from germline, CDR1 is PRHDT and CDR2 is FYEKMQ (reference sequence). In DNA, the CDR3 is TGTGCCAGCAGCTTAGGGGGGAGTCTCACTGAAGCTTTCTTT. Amino acids: CASSLGGSLTEAFF.

There are a few counts of this clonotype. The rearrangement uses TRBV30 and TRBJ1-5, with D maybe TRBD1 (5 bases). This CDR3 is 13 amino acids long. Germline CDR1 is GTSNPN and CDR2 is SVGIG (reference sequence). V was pared by 0 bases and J by 5 bases, with 8 bases between. The CDR3 spells CAWSVWGDQPQHF. CDR3 coding DNA: TGTGCCTGGAGTGTATGGGGGGATCAGCCCCAGCATTTT.

This clonotype was seen only once. The chain is built from TRBV3-1 and TRBJ2-2; 15 bases are shared with TRBD2. In germline, CDR1 is LGHDT, CDR2 YNNKEL (reference sequence). With V trimmed by 4 bases and J by 2 bases, 8 bases remained unmatched. The CDR3 is 19 residues long. The CDR3 DNA follows: TGTGCCAGCAGCCCGCCGGGACTAGCGGGGGGAGGAAACACCGGGGAGCTGTTTTTT. This encodes CASSPPGLAGGGNTGELFF. Together with reference TRBV3-1 and TRBJ2-2, the CDR3 gives the full variable domain: DTAVSQTPKYLVTQMGNDKSIKCEQNLGHDTMYWYKQDSKKFLKIMFSYNNKELIINETVPNRFSPKSPDKAHLNLHINSLELGDSAVYFCASSPPGLAGGGNTGELFFGEGSRLTVL.

This clonotype has a handful of counts. This chain connects TRBV6-2 or TRBV6-3 to TRBJ1-1; D is perhaps TRBD1 (5 bases). This CDR3 comprises 14 residues. V was pared by 2 bases and J by 2 bases, with 9 bases between. Germline assignment: CDR1 MNHEY and CDR2 SVGEGT. As DNA, the CDR3 is TGTGCCAGCAGTTACGCCACAGGAAACACTGAAGCTTTCTTT. It codes for CASSYATGNTEAFF.

The chain recombines TRBV15 with TRBJ1-2, with D hard to call. V was cut by 0 bases and J by 5 bases, with 10 bases left in between. The CDR3 length is 14 residues. Looked up from germline, CDR1 is LNHNV and CDR2 is YYDKDF (reference sequence). CDR3 nucleotides: TGTGCCACCAGCAGAGATCAGGCGACTTATGGCTACACCTTC. It yields the protein CATSRDQATYGYTF.

As to this clonotype: The missing conserved phenylalanine or tryptophan at the end of this CDR3 makes a read error likely. The DNA is omitted, as the CDR3 cannot be located on it reliably, and the CDR3 follows TCRdb's listing. The chain carries TRBV12-3 or TRBV12-4 and TRBJ2-3; TRBD1, the table's D call, lacks a check against the DNA. 15 amino acids form the CDR3, both terminal residues included. This CDR3 is CASSPGRGGADTEYS.

This clonotype was found many times. CDR3 in DNA: TGCAGCGTTCTGGCCAGGGAAGTTAGCGAGCAGTACTTC. Translating it yields CSVLAREVSEQYF. The rearrangement joins TRBV29-1 to TRBJ2-7; D is possibly TRBD1 (5 bases). Germline V CDR1 and CDR2: SQVTM, ANQGSEA. V gave up 5 bases and J gave up 6 bases, with 17 bases separating them. The CDR3 contains 13 residues.

The genes are TRBV3-1 and TRBJ2-4; the match to TRBD1 covers 8 bases. The CDR3 totals 18 residues. Germline assignment: CDR1 LGHDT and CDR2 YNNKEL (reference sequence). Trimming at V came to 0 bases and at J to 2 bases, leaving 9 bases not matched to a gene. The CDR3 reads CASSQEPGGFVTKNIQYF. The CDR3 DNA reads as TGTGCCAGCAGCCAAGAGCCAGGGGGCTTCGTTACCAAAAACATTCAGTACTTC.

This clonotype was seen at least ten times. The chain couples TRBV29-1 to TRBJ2-1, with 8 positions matching TRBD1. The junction had 4 bases not matched to a gene; V was cut back by 6 bases and J by 6 bases. The CDR3 is 12 residues long. Germline V gene data show CDR1 as SQVTM and CDR2 as ANQGSEA. Here the CDR3 DNA reads TGCAGCGTCGGACAGGGAAGCAATGAGCAGTTCTTC. Its protein is CSVGQGSNEQFF.

This clonotype has only a few counts. The rearrangement uses TRBV3-1 and TRBJ1-4, with TRBD1 as a possible D gene (6 bases). V gave up 0 bases and J gave up 8 bases, with 19 bases separating them. CDR3 length equals 17 residues. Germline CDR1 LGHDT, CDR2 YNNKEL (reference sequence). DNA of the CDR3: TGTGCCAGCAGCCAAGACGCCCGGGACACCCTTATAGAAAAACTGTTTTTT. It yields the protein CASSQDARDTLIEKLFF.

This clonotype has a handful of counts. The chain employs TRBV20-1 and TRBJ2-3; tentatively, D is TRBD1 (6 bases). V was cut by 4 bases and J by 5 bases, with 16 bases left in between. Germline V lookup: CDR1 DFQATT, CDR2 SNEGSKA (reference sequence). This CDR3 is built from 14 residues. The CDR3 nucleotides are TGCAGTGCTACTGGGACAAACACGATAGATACGCAGTATTTT. Translated, it gives CSATGTNTIDTQYF.

This clonotype has just a few counts. The chain employs TRBV29-1 and TRBJ2-1; tentative D call: TRBD2 (5 bases). Germline V lookup: CDR1 SQVTM, CDR2 ANQGSEA. V was trimmed by 3 bases and J by 9 bases, leaving 15 bases between them. This CDR3 has 13 residues. CDR3 nucleotides: TGCAGCGTTGATGCGGGTAAGGTTGGTGAGCAGTTCTTC. Its protein is CSVDAGKVGEQFF.

The chain uses TRBV24-1 and TRBJ2-1; 12 positions match TRBD2. This CDR3 comprises 16 residues. V lost 5 bases to trimming and J lost 7 bases; unmatched junction nucleotides: 8. Germline CDR1 is KGHDR and CDR2 is SFDVKD. The CDR3 DNA reads as TGTGCCACCAGTGGATCATGGACTAGCGGGATAAATGAGCAGTTCTTC. Encoded protein: CATSGSWTSGINEQFF.

The chain couples TRBV7-9 to TRBJ2-7; 11 nucleotides line up with TRBD1. V was clipped by 6 bases and J by 6 bases; unmatched bases: 10. Germline-derived CDR1 and CDR2 are SEHNR and FQNEAQ (reference sequence). The CDR3 runs to 15 residues. CDR3 residues: CASRTGQGDGREQYF. For the CDR3, the DNA is TGTGCCAGCAGGACGGGACAGGGGGATGGTCGCGAGCAGTACTTC.

This clonotype was counted between two and nine times. The chain joins TRBV12-3 or TRBV12-4 to TRBJ2-5, with 15 bases aligning to TRBD2. The J segment lost 6 bases and the V segment lost 3 bases, leaving 5 bases of the junction unmatched. This CDR3 is 16 amino acids long. CDR3 DNA: TGTGCCAGCAGTTTTCGGACTAGCGGGGGGGACAAGACCCAGTACTTC. The encoded protein is CASSFRTSGGDKTQYF.

On this clonotype itself: A much larger clone lies one base from this, so it may be a read error. CDR3 region: CASSLSTSYEQYF. The CDR3 DNA is TGTGCCAGCAGCTTATCGACCAGCTACGAGCAGTACTTC. This chain links TRBV7-2 with TRBJ2-5; no reliable D call. The better agreement between TRBJ2-7 and the DNA end casts doubt on the J call. There are 13 residues in the CDR3. Germline V gene sequence: CDR1 SGHTA, CDR2 FQGNSA.

Only a few counts were recorded for this clonotype. This chain joins TRBV12-3 or TRBV12-4 and TRBJ2-2; D is unresolved. This CDR3 has 14 residues. V was trimmed by 1 base and J by 1 base, leaving 4 bases between them. Here the CDR3 reads CASSLVRNTGELFF. The CDR3 DNA reads TGTGCCAGCAGTTTAGTACGGAACACCGGGGAGCTGTTTTTT.

The chain has TRBV4-3 and TRBJ2-7; TRBD1 matches at 8 bases. Germline lookup yields CDR1 LGHNA and CDR2 YSLEER. J was trimmed by 0 bases and V by 3 bases; bases with no gene match: 4. The CDR3 loop spans 15 amino acids. As DNA, the CDR3 is TGCGCCAGCAGCCAGGGACAGGACAGCTCCTACGAGCAGTACTTC. Translated: CASSQGQDSSYEQYF.

V gene TRBV3-1 combines with J gene TRBJ2-3; the D gene is possibly TRBD2 (5 bases). V gave up 3 bases and J gave up 4 bases, with 14 bases separating them. The CDR3 spans 15 residues. Germline lookup yields CDR1 LGHDT and CDR2 YNNKEL (reference sequence). This CDR3 is CASSQSLAGADTQYF. In nucleotides, the CDR3 is TGTGCCAGCAGCCAGTCGCTAGCTGGGGCAGATACGCAGTATTTT.

The V and J genes are TRBV5-5 and TRBJ1-1, with a tentative D call TRBD1 (5 bases). Germline V CDR1 and CDR2: SGHKS, YYEKEE (reference sequence). This CDR3 contains 14 residues. V shed 1 base and J shed 12 bases, with 19 bases lying between them. The CDR3 DNA follows: TGTGCCAGCAGCTTGCTTGTAGTTGGGGCAGGACCTTTCTTT. The encoded protein is CASSLLVVGAGPFF. The full variable domain, in which reference TRBV5-5 and TRBJ1-1 provide the parts outside the CDR3, is DAGVTQSPTHLIKTRGQQVTLRCSPISGHKSVSWYQQVLGQGPQFIFQYYEKEERGRGNFPDRFSARQFPNYSSELNVNALLLGDSALYLCASSLLVVGAGPFFGQGTRLTVV.